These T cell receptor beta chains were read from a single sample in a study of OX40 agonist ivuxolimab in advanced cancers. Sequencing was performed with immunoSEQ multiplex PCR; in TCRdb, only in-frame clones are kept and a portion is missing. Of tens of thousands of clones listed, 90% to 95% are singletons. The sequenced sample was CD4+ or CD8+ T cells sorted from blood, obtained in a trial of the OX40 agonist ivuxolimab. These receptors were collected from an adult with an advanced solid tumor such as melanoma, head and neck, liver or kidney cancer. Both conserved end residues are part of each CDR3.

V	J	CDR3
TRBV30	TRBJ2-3	CAWAQGASGTDTQYF
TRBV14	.	CASSQVRAEQYF
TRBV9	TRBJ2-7	CASSEGGRPDEQYF
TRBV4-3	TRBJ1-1	CASSQAPGVLPEAFF
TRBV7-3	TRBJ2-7	CASSPLGGSYEQYF
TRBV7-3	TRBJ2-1	CASSLGNEQFF
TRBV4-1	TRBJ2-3	CASSQARTDTQYF
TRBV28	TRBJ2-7	CASSLGFYEQYF
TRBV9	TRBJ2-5	CASSARLSETQYF
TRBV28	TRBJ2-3	CASSFYADTQYF
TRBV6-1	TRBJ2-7	CASSFRDRGSYEQYF
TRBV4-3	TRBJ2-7	CASSQDRTGYSYEQYF
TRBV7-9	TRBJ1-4	CASRPGGTNEKLFF
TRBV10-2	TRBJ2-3	CASGDRLTDTQYF
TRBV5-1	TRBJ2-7	CASSVGTGYEQYF
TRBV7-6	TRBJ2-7	CASSLEVDVQGANEQYF
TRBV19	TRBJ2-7	CASSPGGSGYEQYF
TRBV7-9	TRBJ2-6	CASSLAFGSGANVLTF
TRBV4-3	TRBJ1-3	CASSQDERSSGNTIYF
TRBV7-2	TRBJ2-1	CASSLAQGAQDEQFF
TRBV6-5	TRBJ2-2	CASGDGELFF
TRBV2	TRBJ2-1	CATREPPGLAGEGGYNEQFF
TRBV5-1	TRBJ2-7	CASSEDYTLLSYEQYF
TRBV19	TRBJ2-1	CASSIDGPPGYNEQFF
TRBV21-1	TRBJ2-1	CASSKGLGPGGNEQFF
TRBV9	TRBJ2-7	CASSVGVRRYEQYF
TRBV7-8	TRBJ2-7	CASSLPGRLRDEQYF
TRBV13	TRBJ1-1	CASSPLGTGGAETEAFF
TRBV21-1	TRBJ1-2	CAIYGYTF
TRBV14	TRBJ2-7	CASSQVASGEQYF
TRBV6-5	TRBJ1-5	CASRPTGGGNQPQHF
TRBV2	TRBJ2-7	CASSDAGYEQYF
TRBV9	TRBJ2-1	CASSVDGRAKGKQFF
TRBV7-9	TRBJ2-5	CASSSDRRQETQYF
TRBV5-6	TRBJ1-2	CASSLAGTNYGYTF
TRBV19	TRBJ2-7	CASSIDGGSGVYEQYF
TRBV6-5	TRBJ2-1	CASRPGRETYNEQFF
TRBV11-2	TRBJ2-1	CASTDSGNNEQFF
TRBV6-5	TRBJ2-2	CASSLNTGELFF
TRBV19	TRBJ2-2	CAISSGPVGELFF
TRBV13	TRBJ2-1	CASSSVGVGQFF
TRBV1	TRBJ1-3	CTSSQGHGDSSGNTIYF
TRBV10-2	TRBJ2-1	CASSVAAGGNEQFF
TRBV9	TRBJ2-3	CASSVVAGGPDTQYF
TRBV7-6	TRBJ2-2	CASSSWTSGSPGELFF
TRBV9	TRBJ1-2	CASSVGQDKPRYGYTF
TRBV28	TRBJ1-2	CASSLWIPGQGAYGYTF
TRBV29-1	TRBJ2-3	CSVQVLAGHYLGTDTQYF
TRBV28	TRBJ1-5	CASTPLSESNQPQHF
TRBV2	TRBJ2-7	CASRASRLPRFGEQYF
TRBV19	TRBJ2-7	CASRPGTATYEQYF